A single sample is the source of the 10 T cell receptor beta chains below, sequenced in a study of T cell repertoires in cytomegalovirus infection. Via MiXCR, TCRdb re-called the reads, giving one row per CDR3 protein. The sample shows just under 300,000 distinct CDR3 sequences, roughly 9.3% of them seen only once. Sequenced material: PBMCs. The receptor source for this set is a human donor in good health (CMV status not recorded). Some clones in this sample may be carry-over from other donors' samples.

The CDR3 DNA reads as TGTGCCAGCAGTGAATGGCGGGGTGTAACCGGGGAGCTGTTTTTT. It specifies CASSEWRGVTGELFF. The chain couples TRBV25-1 to TRBJ2-2; perhaps TRBD2 as D (6 bases). This CDR3 comprises 15 residues. Trimming removed 1 base from V and 5 bases from J, with 11 bases in between. Germline V gene sequence: CDR1 MGHDK, CDR2 SYGVNS. The full variable domain, with the rest looked up from reference TRBV25-1 and TRBJ2-2, is EADIYQTPRYLVIGTGKKITLECSQTMGHDKMYWYQQDPGMELHLIHYSYGVNSTEKGDLSSESTVSRIRTEHFPLTLESARPSHTSQYLCASSEWRGVTGELFFGEGSRLTVL.

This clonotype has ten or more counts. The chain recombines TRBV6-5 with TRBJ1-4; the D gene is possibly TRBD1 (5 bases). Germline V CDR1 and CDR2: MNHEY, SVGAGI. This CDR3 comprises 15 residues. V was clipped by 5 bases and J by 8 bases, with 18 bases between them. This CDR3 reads CASSIGTSEREKLFF. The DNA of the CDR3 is TGTGCCAGCAGTATCGGGACCTCTGAAAGGGAAAAACTGTTTTTT.

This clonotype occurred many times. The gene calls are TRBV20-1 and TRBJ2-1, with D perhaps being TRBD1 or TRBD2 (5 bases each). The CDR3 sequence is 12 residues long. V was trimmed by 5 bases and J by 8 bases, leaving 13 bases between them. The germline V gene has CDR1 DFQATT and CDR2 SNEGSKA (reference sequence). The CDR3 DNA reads TGCAGTGCTTCTCCCCCGGGGCATGAGCAGTTCTTC. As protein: CSASPPGHEQFF.

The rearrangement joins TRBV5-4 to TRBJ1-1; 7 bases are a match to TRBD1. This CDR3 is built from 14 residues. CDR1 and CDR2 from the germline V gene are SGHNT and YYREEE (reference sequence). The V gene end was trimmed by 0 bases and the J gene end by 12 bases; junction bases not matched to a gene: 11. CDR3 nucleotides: TGTGCCAGCAGCTTGGACCGACAGGGTGGCGGAACTTTCTTT. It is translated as CASSLDRQGGGTFF.

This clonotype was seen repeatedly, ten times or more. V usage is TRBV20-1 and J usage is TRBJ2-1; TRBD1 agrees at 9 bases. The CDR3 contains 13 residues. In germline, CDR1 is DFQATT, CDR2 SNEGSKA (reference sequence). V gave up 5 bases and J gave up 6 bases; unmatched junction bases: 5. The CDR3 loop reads CSAEGTGLNEQFF. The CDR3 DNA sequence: TGCAGTGCTGAAGGGACAGGGCTCAATGAGCAGTTCTTC.

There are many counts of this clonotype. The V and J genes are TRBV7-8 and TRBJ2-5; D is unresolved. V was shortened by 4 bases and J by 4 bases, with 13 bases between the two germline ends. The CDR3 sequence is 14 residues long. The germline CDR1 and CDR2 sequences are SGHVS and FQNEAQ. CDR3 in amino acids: CASSYVGFLETQYF. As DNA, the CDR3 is TGTGCCAGCAGCTACGTAGGGTTTTTAGAGACCCAGTACTTC.

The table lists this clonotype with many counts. CDR3 in DNA: TGTGCCAGCAGCTCAGGATCTACTTGGAGCGGGGCCAACGTCCTGACTTTC. Protein product: CASSSGSTWSGANVLTF. This chain connects TRBV7-8 to TRBJ2-6; D gene uncertain. Trimming pared 4 bases from V and 4 bases from J, leaving 17 bases between. CDR1 and CDR2 (germline): SGHVS, FQNEAQ. CDR3 length equals 17 residues.

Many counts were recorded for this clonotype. The CDR3 sequence is CASSRGRVYGYTF. The DNA for the CDR3 is TGTGCCAGCAGCAGGGGCAGGGTCTATGGCTACACCTTC. The V and J genes are TRBV7-2 and TRBJ1-2, with TRBD1 as a possible D gene (5 bases). Germline V lookup: CDR1 SGHTA, CDR2 FQGNSA. V lost 5 bases to trimming and J lost 4 bases, with 11 bases between them. The CDR3 is made up of 13 amino acids.

CDR3 bases: TGCGCCAGCAGCTTAAGGACTAGCGGGGTCGACAATGAGCAGTTCTTC. This sequence encodes CASSLRTSGVDNEQFF. The V and J genes are TRBV5-1 and TRBJ2-1; the match to TRBD2 covers 12 bases. The CDR3 contains 16 residues. CDR1 is SGHRS and CDR2 is YFSETQ in the germline V gene. The V gene end was trimmed by 2 bases and the J gene end by 5 bases; junction bases not matched to a gene: 5.

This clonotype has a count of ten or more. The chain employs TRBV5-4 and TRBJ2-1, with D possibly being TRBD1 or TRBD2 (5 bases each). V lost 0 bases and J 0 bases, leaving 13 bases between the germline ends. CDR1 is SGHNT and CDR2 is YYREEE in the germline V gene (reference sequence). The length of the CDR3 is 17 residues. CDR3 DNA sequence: TGTGCCAGCAGCTTGGCGAGAGGGGCCATCTCCTACAATGAGCAGTTCTTC. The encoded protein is CASSLARGAISYNEQFF.